This record concerns one T cell receptor beta chain sequence. CDR3 length: 16 amino acids. V lost 5 bases to trimming and J lost 2 bases, with 18 bases between them. Germline CDR1 reads LNHDA; CDR2 reads SQIVND (reference sequence). The data are from a study of blood T cell repertoires in COVID-19. For the study at large: Acute and convalescent COVID-19 specimens originated in the United States, Italy and Spain. Sample material is recorded as cDNA or gDNA derived from T cells, B-cell-depleted T cells, or PBMCs.

How the authors handled the data: Estimated nucleated cell counts came from reference gene primer amplification. This table comes from immunoSEQ multiplex PCR, and its TCRdb copy is limited to in-frame clones, with some not included. The V and J calls and clone size come from that table; D and trimming were worked out from the DNA. Of fewer than 200,000 clones listed, about three quarters are singletons. Sample: peripheral blood. The receptor comes from a woman in her 70s with acute or convalescent COVID-19. The V call is TRBV19, the J call TRBJ2-5; possible D gene TRBD1, 6 bases. The DNA of the CDR3 is TGTGCCAGTAGTCCGCAGGGGAGTAGACTTCAAGAGACCCAGTACTTC. Protein: CASSPQGSRLQETQYF.